This TCR beta chain was recovered during a study of beta chain features in type 1 diabetes (dated by TCRdb to about 2018). With regard to the full study: No differences in mean age, gender distribution, total cell number or subset yield were found between patients and healthy donors. In the study, recently diagnosed type 1 diabetes patients and matched healthy donors were compared on the TCRB repertoires of their sorted circulating CD4+ T cell subsets. Regulatory and stem cell-like memory subsets were obtained from only 8 patients and roughly 8 healthy donors, while naive and central memory subsets were obtained from all 30 or so donors. A total of some 100,000,000 sorted cells were examined across all samples, and the number of cells per subset was strongly correlated with RNA yield. Study-wide findings and limitations: Because the HLA sub-analyses included only small numbers of individuals, any influence of HLA type on TCRB rearrangement was left unresolved. Fewer insertions and more nucleotide deletions at VDJ recombination sites were observed in patients with type 1 diabetes, implying thymic rearrangement abnormalities. PCR may preferentially amplify shorter templates, but because patient and control samples were amplified and corrected together, any resulting skew would affect both groups equally. Because cDNA was sequenced instead of genomic DNA, activated cells with high expression could be over-represented, although the groups did not differ in activation or CD3 levels. Naive, central memory and regulatory TCRB repertoires appeared more similar among patients than among healthy donors. Type 1 diabetes patients showed a moderate but significant shortening of TCRB CDR3 length in all four CD4+ subsets.

Each donor gave one peripheral blood draw, averaging roughly 100 mL, which was collected into heparinised tubes. Using a panel that included CD45RO, CCR7, CD25, CD127, CD95 and CD27, naive, central memory, regulatory and stem cell-like memory CD4+ T cells were sorted on a BD FACSAria II. Every sorted population had a purity above 95%. Right away, PBMCs were isolated by Lymphoprep density gradient centrifugation and were stained directly, with no culture step. Samples were stained and sorted in pairs, with one healthy donor and one patient per experiment, so that batch effects were minimized. The germline V gene (reference sequence) specifies SEHNR as CDR1 and FQNEAQ as CDR2. CDR3 length: 18 amino acids, cysteine to phenylalanine. Solely the CDR3 DNA is kept, with 54 bases framed from the first base. The junction shows trimming of 5 bases on V and 2 bases on J, and the gene matches do not reach 17 bases of it.

The High Capacity cDNA Reverse Transcription Kit was used to reverse transcribe all of the isolated RNA, meaning that expressed TCRB transcripts were what got sequenced. Naive, central memory and regulatory T cell samples underwent deep immunoSEQ sequencing, averaging around 4 million total reads per sample. After sorted cells were lysed in RLT buffer, RNA was extracted with DNase-treated RNeasy Micro or Mini kits, with the choice depending on cell number. Each cell subset was processed separately to prevent cross-contamination, with patient and healthy donor samples processed together. The immunoSEQ multiplex PCR was used to amplify TCRB sequences from cDNA, yielding 87-bp fragments that span the CDR3 region. Amplicons were sequenced on the Illumina HiSeq platform. From the authors' description of their analysis: PCR bias was corrected computationally using synthetic template baselines, and reads within Hamming distance 2 were collapsed, with unmergeable singletons discarded. Reads were aligned to IMGT to assign V, D and J genes, CDR3 length, and insertions or deletions at six rearrangement sites. Clonotype counts were normalized to sorted cell number within each subset before computing true diversity and Gini coefficients with the tcR R package. Repertoire sharing was quantified using the overlap coefficient calculated on TCRB nucleotide sequences. As a proxy for the pre-selection repertoire, out-of-frame TCRB sequences from naive cells were analyzed. TCRdb carries this immuneACCESS record with in-frame sequences only. Its versions omit some clonotypes, under half of them owing to an unresolved V gene in the studies checked, with the rest unexplained. Clonal size and the V and J genes are those of that table, whereas D and trimming came from the DNA. This sample is represented by fewer than 350,000 clones; roughly a fifth of them were singletons. The ten largest clones take up 0.044% of the sample.

On this clone itself: This clone's antigen is unknown. No much larger clone exists at a distance of one base, and base qualities are not known.

Source material: naive CD4+ T cells from blood. The cell subset or site label of this sample denotes: true naive CD4+ T cells. The V and J segments used are TRBV7-9 and TRBJ1-1; 7 central bases correspond to TRBD1. This clonotype originated in a woman younger than 35 in good health. The DNA is TGTGCCAGCAGCCCCCTAGGCCCCCTACAGGGGACCAACACTGAAGCTTTCTTT. Its amino acids are CASSPLGPLQGTNTEAFF.